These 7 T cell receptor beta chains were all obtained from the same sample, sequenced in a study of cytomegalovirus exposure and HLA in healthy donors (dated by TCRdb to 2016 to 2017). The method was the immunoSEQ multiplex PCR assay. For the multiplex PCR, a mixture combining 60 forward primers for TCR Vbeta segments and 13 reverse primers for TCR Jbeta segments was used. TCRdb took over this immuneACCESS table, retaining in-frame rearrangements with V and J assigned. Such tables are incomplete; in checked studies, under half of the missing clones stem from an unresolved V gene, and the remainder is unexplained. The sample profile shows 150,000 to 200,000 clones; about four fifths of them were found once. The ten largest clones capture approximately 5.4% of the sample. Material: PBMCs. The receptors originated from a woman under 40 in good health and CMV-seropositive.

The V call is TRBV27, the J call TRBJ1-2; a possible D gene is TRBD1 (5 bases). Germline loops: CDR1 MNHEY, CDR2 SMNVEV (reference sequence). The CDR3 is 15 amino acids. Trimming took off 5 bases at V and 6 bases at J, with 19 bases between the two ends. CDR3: CASSPDAGILHGYTF. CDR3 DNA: TGTGCCAGCAGTCCGGATGCAGGGATCTTACATGGCTACACCTTC.

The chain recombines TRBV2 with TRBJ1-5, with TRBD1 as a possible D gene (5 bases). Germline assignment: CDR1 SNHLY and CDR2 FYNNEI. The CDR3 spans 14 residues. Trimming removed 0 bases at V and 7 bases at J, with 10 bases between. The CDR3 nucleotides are TGTGCCAGCAGTGAAGCGGGGCGCGGACAGCCCCAGCATTTT. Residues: CASSEAGRGQPQHF.

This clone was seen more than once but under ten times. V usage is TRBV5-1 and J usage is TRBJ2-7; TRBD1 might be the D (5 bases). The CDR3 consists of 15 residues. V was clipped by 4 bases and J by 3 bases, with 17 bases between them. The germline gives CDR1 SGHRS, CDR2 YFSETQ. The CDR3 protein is CASSEALQANYEQYF. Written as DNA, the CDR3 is TGCGCCAGCAGCGAAGCCTTACAGGCGAACTACGAGCAGTACTTC.

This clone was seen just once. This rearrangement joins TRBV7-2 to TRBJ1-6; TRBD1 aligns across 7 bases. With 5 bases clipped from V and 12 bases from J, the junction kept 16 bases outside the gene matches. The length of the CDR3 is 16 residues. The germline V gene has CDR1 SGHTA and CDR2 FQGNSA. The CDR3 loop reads CASSTILSRTGEPLHF. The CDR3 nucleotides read TGTGCCAGCAGCACGATCTTATCCCGTACAGGGGAACCCCTCCACTTT.

The CDR3 reads CASSIPRDQETQYF. The CDR3 DNA reads as TGTGCCAGTAGTATCCCCAGGGATCAAGAGACCCAGTACTTC. V is TRBV19 and J is TRBJ2-5; possible D gene TRBD1, 5 bases. Germline V gene data show CDR1 as LNHDA and CDR2 as SQIVND (reference sequence). V dropped 3 bases and J dropped 2 bases, with 10 bases sitting between them. The length of the CDR3 is 14 residues.

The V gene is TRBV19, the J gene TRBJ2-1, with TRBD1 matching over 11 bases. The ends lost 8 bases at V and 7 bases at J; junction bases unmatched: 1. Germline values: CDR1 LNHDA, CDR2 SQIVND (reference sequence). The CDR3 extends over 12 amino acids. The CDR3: CASGTGGNEQFF. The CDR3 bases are TGTGCCAGTGGGACAGGGGGTAATGAGCAGTTCTTC.

CDR3 nucleotides: TGTGCCAGCTCACCGGACAGCGGGAGGAACACCATATATTTT. Translating it yields CASSPDSGRNTIYF. This chain joins TRBV18 and TRBJ1-3; D possibly corresponds to TRBD1 (6 bases). The CDR3 is 14 residues long. Trimming pared 3 bases from V and 7 bases from J, leaving 13 bases between. CDR1 is KGHSH, CDR2 LQKENI, per germline.